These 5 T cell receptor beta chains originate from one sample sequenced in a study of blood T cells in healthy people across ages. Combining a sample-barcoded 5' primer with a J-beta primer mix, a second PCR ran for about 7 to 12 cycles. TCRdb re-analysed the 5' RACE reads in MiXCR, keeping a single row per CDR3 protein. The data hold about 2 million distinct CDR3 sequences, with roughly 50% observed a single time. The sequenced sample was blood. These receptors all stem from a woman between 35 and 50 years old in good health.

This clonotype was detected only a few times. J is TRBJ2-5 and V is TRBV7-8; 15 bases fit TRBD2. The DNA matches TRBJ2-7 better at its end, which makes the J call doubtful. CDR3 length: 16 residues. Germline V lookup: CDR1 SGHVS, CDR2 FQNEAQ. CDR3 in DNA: TGTGCCAGCAGCTCGGGGACTAGCGGGGGGTTCTGCGAGCAGTACTTC. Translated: CASSSGTSGGFCEQYF.

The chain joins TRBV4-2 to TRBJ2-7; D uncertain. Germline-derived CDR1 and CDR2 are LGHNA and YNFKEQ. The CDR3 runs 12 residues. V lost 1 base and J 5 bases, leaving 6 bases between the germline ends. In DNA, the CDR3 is TGTGCCAGCAGCCAAGGAACGAACGAGCAGTACTTC. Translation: CASSQGTNEQYF.

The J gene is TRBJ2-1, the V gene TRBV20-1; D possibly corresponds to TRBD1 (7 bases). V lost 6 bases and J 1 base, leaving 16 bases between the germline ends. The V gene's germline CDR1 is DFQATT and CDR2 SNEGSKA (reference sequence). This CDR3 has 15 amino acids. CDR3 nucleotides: TGCAGTGCCCTAAAGGGGGCGGGGTCCTACAATGAGCAGTTCTTC. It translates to CSALKGAGSYNEQFF.

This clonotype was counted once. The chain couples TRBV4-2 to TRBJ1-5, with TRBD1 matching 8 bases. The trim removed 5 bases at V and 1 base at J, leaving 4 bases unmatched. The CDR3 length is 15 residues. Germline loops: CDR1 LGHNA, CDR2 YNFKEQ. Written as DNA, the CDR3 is TGTGCCAGCAGCTCGACAGGGGAAAGCAATCAGCCCCAGCATTTT. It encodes CASSSTGESNQPQHF.

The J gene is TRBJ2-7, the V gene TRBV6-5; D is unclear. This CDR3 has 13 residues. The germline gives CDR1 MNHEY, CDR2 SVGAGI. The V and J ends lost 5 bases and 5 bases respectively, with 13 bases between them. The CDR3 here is CASSRASRHEQYF. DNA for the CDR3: TGTGCCAGCAGTCGGGCCTCGCGCCACGAGCAGTACTTC.